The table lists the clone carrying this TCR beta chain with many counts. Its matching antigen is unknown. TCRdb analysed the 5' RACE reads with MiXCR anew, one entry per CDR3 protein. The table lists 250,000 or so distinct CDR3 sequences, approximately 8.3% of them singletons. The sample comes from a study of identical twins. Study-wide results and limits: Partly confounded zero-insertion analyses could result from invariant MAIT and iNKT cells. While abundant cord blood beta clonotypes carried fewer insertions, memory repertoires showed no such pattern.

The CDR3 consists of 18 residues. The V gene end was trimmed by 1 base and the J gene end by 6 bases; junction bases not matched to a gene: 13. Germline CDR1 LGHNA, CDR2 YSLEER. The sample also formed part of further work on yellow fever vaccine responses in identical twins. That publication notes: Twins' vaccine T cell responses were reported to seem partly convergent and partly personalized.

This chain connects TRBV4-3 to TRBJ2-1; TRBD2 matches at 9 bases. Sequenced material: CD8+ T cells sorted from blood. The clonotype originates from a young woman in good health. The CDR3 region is CASSQGGYVAGEGNEQFF. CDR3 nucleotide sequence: TGCGCCAGCAGCCAAGGCGGGTATGTAGCGGGAGAAGGCAATGAGCAGTTCTTC.